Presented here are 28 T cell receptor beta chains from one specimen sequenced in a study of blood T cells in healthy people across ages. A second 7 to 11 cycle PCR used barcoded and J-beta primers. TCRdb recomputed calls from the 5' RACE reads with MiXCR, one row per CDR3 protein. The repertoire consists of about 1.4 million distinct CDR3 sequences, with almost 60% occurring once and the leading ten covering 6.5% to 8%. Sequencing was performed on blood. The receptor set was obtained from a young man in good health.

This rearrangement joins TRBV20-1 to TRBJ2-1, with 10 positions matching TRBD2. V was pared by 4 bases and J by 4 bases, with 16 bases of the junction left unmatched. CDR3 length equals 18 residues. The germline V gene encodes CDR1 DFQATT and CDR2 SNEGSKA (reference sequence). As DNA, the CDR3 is TGCAGTGCTATGAAAAGCGGGAGGGGTCCTAATAAGTACAATGAGCAGTTCTTC. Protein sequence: CSAMKSGRGPNKYNEQFF.

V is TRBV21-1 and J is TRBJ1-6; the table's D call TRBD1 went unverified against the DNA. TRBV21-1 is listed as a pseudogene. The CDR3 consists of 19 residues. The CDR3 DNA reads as TGCGCCAGCAACCGGGGGAGCAAAGCTAGGAGCTCCTATAATTCACCCCTCCACTTT. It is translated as CASNRGSKARSSYNSPLHF.

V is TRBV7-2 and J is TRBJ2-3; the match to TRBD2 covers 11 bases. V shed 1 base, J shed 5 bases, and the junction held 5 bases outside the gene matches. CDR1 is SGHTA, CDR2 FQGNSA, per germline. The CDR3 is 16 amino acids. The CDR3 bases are TGTGCCAGCAGCTTAGGTAGCGGGGGGGCAGGAGATACGCAGTATTTT. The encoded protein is CASSLGSGGAGDTQYF.

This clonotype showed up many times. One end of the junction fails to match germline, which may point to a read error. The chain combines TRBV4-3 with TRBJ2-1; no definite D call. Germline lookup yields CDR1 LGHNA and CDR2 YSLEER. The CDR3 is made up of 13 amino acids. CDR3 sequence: CASSHGSYNEQFF. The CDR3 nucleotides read TGTGCCAGCAGCCACGGTAGCTACAATGAGCAGTTCTTC.

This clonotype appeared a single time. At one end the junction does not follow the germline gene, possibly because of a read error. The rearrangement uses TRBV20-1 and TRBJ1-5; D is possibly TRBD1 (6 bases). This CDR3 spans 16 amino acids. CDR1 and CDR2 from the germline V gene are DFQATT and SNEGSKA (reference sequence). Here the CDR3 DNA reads TGCAGTGCTAGAGATCGCACAGGGAGAATAGATCAACCCCAGCATTTT. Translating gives CSARDRTGRIDQPQHF.

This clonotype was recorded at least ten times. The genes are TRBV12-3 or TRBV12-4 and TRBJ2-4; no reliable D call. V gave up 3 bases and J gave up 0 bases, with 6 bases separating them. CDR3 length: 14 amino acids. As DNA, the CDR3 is TGTGCCAGCAGTTTCGGCGGAGCCAAAAACATTCAGTACTTC. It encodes CASSFGGAKNIQYF.

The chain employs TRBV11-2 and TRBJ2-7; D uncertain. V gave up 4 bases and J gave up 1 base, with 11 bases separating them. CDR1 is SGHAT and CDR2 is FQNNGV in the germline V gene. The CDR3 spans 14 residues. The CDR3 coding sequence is TGTGCCAGCAGCTCTCCCCCGGAATCCTACGAGCAGTACTTC. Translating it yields CASSSPPESYEQYF.

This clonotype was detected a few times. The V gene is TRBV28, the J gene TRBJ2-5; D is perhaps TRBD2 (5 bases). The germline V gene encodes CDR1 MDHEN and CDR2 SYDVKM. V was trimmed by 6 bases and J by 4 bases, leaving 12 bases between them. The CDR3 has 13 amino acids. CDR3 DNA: TGTGCCAGCAGCCCGGCTCGGGGAGAGACCCAGTACTTC. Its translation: CASSPARGETQYF.

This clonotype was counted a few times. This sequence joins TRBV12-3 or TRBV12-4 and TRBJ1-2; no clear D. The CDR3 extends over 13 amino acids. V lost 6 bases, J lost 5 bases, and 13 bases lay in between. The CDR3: CASSGLAPYGYTF. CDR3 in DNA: TGTGCCAGCAGCGGTTTAGCACCTTATGGCTACACCTTC.

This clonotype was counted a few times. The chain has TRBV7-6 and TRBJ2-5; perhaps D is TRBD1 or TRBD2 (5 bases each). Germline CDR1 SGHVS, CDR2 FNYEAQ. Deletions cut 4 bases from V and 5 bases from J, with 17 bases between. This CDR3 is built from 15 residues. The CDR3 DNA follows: TGTGCCAGCAGCTCCTTGGTCAGAGAGGGGGAGACCCAGTACTTC. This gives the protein CASSSLVREGETQYF.

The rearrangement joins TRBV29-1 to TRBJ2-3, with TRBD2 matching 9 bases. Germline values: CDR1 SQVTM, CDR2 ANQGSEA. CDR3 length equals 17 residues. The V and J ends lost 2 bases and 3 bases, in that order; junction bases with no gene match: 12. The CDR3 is CSVERVWASGNTDTQYF. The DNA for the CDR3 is TGCAGCGTTGAAAGGGTTTGGGCTAGCGGGAATACAGATACGCAGTATTTT.

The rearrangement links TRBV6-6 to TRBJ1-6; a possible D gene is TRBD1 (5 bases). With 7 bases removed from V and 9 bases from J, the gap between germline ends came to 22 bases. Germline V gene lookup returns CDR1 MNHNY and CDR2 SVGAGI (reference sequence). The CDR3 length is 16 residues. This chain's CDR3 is CASTTGTTGGRSPLHF. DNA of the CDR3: TGTGCCAGCACCACCGGGACGACGGGAGGTCGTTCACCCCTCCACTTT.

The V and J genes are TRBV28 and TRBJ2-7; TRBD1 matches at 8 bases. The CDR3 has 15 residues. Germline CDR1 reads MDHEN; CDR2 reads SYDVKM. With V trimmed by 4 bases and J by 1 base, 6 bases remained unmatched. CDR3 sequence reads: CASSYGTGLSYEQYF. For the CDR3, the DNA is TGTGCCAGCAGTTATGGGACAGGTCTTTCCTACGAGCAGTACTTC.

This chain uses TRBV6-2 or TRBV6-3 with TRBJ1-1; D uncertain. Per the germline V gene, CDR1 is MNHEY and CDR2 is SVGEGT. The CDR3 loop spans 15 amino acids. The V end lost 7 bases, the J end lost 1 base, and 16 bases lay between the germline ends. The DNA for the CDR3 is TGTGCCAGCAACATTGGTGGGAGTTGGAACACTGAAGCTTTCTTT. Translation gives CASNIGGSWNTEAFF.

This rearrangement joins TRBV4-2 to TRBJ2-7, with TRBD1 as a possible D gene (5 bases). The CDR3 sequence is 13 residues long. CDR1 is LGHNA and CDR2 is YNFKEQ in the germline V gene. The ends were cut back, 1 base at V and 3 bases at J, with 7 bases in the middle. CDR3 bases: TGTGCCAGCAGCCAAGCCAGGGTCTACGAGCAGTACTTC. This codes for CASSQARVYEQYF.

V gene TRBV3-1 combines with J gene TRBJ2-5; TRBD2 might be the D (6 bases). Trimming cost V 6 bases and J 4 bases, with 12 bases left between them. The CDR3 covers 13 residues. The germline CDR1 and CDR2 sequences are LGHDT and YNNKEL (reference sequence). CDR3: CASRKLGGETQYF. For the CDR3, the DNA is TGTGCCAGCAGAAAACTGGGGGGAGAGACCCAGTACTTC.

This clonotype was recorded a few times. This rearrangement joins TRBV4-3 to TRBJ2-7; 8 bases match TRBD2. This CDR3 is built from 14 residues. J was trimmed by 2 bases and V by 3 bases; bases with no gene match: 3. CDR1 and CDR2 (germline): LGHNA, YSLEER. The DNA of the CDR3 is TGCGCCAGCAGCCAGGGACTAGAGCCCTACGAGCAGTACTTC. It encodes CASSQGLEPYEQYF.

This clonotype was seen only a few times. CDR3 nucleotides: TGCGCCAGCAGCCAAGAAGTAGCGGGAGATACGCAGTATTTT. The encoded protein is CASSQEVAGDTQYF. The chain recombines TRBV4-1 with TRBJ2-3; the match to TRBD2 covers 7 bases. Germline CDR1 is MGHRA and CDR2 is YSYEKL. The CDR3 extends over 14 amino acids. V was clipped by 0 bases and J by 5 bases; unmatched bases: 2.

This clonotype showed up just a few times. CDR3 nucleotides: TGTGCCATCAGTGAGACAGGGGGGACGTACGAGCAGTACTTC. Translated, it gives CAISETGGTYEQYF. The chain recombines TRBV10-3 with TRBJ2-7, with 8 bases fitting TRBD1. CDR1 and CDR2 from the germline V gene are ENHRY and SYGVKD. V lost 2 bases and J lost 4; bases outside the gene matches: 4. CDR3 length: 14 residues.

CDR3 in amino acids: CASTTDRFSSYEQYF. As DNA, the CDR3 is TGTGCCAGCACCACAGACAGGTTTAGCTCCTACGAGCAGTACTTC. The chain has TRBV2 and TRBJ2-7; TRBD1 is a possible D gene (6 bases). CDR1 and CDR2 from the germline V gene are SNHLY and FYNNEI. Trimming took off 7 bases at V and 0 bases at J, with 16 bases between the two ends. The CDR3 is made up of 15 amino acids.

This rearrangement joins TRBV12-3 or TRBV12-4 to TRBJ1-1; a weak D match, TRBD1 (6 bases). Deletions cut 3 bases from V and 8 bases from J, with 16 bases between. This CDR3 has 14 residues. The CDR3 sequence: CASSLSNRAFEAFF. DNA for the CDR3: TGTGCCAGCAGTTTGAGTAACAGGGCCTTCGAAGCTTTCTTT.

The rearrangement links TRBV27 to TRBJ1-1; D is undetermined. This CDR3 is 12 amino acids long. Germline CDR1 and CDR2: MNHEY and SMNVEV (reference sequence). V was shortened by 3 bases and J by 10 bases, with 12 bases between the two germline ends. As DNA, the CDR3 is TGTGCCAGCAGTTTGAACGGGTTGACAGCTTTCTTT. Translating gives CASSLNGLTAFF.

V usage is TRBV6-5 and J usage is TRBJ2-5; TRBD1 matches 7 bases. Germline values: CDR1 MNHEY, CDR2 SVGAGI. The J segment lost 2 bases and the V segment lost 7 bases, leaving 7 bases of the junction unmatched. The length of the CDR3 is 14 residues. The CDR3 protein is CASTPGTEQETQYF. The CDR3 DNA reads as TGTGCCAGCACTCCGGGGACAGAACAAGAGACCCAGTACTTC.

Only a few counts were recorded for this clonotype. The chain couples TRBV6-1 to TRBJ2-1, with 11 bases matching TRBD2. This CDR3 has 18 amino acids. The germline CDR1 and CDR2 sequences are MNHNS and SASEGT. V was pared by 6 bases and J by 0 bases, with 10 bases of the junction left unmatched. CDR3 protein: CASRGGRLAGSSYNEQFF. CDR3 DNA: TGTGCCAGCAGGGGGGGTAGACTAGCGGGGAGCTCCTACAATGAGCAGTTCTTC.

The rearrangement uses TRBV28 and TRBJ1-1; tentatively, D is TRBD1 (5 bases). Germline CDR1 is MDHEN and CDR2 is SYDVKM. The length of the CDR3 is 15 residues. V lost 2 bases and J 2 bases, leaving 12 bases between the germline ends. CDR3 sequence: CASSLVDRHNTEAFF. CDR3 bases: TGTGCCAGCAGTTTAGTTGACAGACATAACACTGAAGCTTTCTTT.

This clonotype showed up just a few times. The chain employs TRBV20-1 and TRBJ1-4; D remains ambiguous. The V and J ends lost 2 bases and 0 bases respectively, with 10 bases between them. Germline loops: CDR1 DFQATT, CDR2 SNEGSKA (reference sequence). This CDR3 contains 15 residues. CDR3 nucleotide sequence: TGCAGTGCTAGAATGCCAGGCACAACTAATGAAAAACTGTTTTTT. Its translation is CSARMPGTTNEKLFF.

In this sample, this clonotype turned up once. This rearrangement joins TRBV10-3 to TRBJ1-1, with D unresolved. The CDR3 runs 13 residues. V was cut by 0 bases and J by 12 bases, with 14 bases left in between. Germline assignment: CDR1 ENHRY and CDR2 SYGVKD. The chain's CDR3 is CAISESYREKTFF. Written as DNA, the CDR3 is TGTGCCATCAGTGAGTCATATAGGGAGAAAACTTTCTTT.

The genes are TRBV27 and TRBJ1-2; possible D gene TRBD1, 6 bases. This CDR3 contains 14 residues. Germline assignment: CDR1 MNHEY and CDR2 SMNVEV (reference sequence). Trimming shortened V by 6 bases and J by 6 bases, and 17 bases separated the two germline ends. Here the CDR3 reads CASSAEGGLNGYTF. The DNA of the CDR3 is TGTGCCAGCAGCGCCGAGGGGGGGCTGAATGGCTACACCTTC.